The clone carrying this T cell receptor (beta chain) was recorded once. The source of the sample is a study of blood T cell repertoires in COVID-19. Looking at the study overall: Specimens from acute and convalescent COVID-19 originated in the United States, Italy and Spain. PBMCs, B-cell-depleted T cells, or T cells provided the cDNA or gDNA that made up the material.

This CDR3 has 17 residues. Trimming shortened V by 3 bases and J by 5 bases, and 19 bases separated the two germline ends. Germline-derived CDR1 and CDR2 are MNHEY and SMNVEV (reference sequence). Seattle participants joined during active infection and were tracked over time. Authors' analysis steps: Amplified reference gene primers provided the basis for estimating nucleated cell counts. Only in-frame clones appear in the TCRdb table, and some are missing; sequencing was by immunoSEQ multiplex PCR. V, J and clone size derive from that table, while D and trimming were established from the DNA sequence. The data contain more than 300,000 clones, around 87% of them seen just once; the ten biggest clones take up about 6%.

V gene TRBV27 combines with J gene TRBJ1-4; weak D call: TRBD1 (6 bases). This sequence originates from a woman between 50 and 59 years old with COVID-19, enrolled during active disease. Sequenced: peripheral blood. CDR3: CASSFLGGGPKNEKLFF. As DNA, the CDR3 is TGTGCCAGCAGTTTTTTAGGCGGGGGCCCGAAGAATGAAAAACTGTTTTTT.